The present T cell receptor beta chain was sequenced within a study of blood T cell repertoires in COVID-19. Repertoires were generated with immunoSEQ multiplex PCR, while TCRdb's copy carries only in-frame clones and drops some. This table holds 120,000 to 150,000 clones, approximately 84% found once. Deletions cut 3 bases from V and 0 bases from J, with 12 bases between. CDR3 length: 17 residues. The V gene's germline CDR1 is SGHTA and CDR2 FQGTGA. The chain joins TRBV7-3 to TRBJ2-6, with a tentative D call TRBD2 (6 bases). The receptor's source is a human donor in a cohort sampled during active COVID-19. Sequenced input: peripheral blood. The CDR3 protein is CASSFSGTNSGANVLTF. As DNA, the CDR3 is TGTGCCAGCAGCTTTAGCGGAACGAACTCTGGGGCCAACGTCCTGACTTTC.